This T cell receptor (beta chain) emerged from a study of technical replicates of blood from a handful of donors. After removal of 3 bases from V and 7 bases from J, the junction contained 13 bases not matched to a gene. This CDR3 is built from 18 residues. Germline V gives CDR1 SGHAT, CDR2 FQNNGV. Generated by immunoSEQ multiplex PCR, the TCRdb table keeps only in-frame clones and is missing some. The sample carries about 56,000 clones, 90% to 95% recorded once. V usage is TRBV11-2 and J usage is TRBJ1-6, with 9 bases that match TRBD1. The sequenced sample consisted of PBMCs. The TCR originated in a human donor in good health. Some clones in this sample may be carry-over from other donors' samples. The CDR3 loop reads CASSFNPPGQGLNSPLHF. The CDR3 DNA sequence: TGTGCCAGCAGCTTTAACCCCCCGGGACAGGGCTTAAATTCACCCCTCCACTTT.